This T cell receptor (beta chain) originates from a study of T cell repertoires in cytomegalovirus infection. Overall study: HLA-B-restricted CMV epitopes that are well studied were used alongside recently identified HLA-C-restricted ones. Through public TCR beta signatures, both CMV infection and matching HLA type were indicated.

From the reads, TCRdb called clonotypes with MiXCR, one entry per CDR3 protein. The repertoire has roughly 570,000 distinct CDR3 sequences, just under 40% of them found once; the top ten carry 48%. Trimming removed 5 bases at V and 7 bases at J, with 15 bases between. The length of the CDR3 is 14 residues. CDR1 is SGHTA, CDR2 FQGNSA, per germline. This clonotype has just a few counts. What it binds is unknown. General study findings and limits: HLA-C-restricted CMV clonotypes gave the most frequent clonotype in two of eight donors.

This material consisted of cultured PBMCs, taken from culture after CMV antigen stimulation. This chain joins TRBV7-2 and TRBJ2-1; D is possibly TRBD1 or TRBD2 (6 bases each). This receptor was taken from a human donor in good health (CMV status not recorded). Some clones in this sample may be carry-over from other donors' samples. CDR3 in DNA: TGTGCCAGCAGCCCCACCGGGGGCTTAAATGAGCAGTTCTTC. Residues: CASSPTGGLNEQFF.